The TCR beta chain described here comes from a study of Graves' ophthalmopathy and Graves' hyperthyroidism. CDR3 length: 15 amino acids. Germline CDR1 reads SGHAT; CDR2 reads FQNNGV. The V end was cut by 0 bases, the J end by 1 base, with 9 bases between. Researchers took RNA transcripts and amplified TCR beta CDR3 regions from them. Amplification began with first-round RT-PCR using HTBI primers, then second-round multiplex PCR was performed. TCRdb redid the calling of the multiplex PCR reads with MiXCR, one entry per CDR3 protein. The table records some 350,000 distinct CDR3 sequences, about 17% of them present only once.

Sequenced material: peripheral blood. The source is an adult woman with stable Graves' hyperthyroidism. The J gene is TRBJ2-5, the V gene TRBV11-2, with D uncertain. Here the CDR3 DNA reads TGTGCCAGCAGCTTAGAGGGGTTCCCCCAAGAGACCCAGTACTTC. Protein sequence: CASSLEGFPQETQYF.